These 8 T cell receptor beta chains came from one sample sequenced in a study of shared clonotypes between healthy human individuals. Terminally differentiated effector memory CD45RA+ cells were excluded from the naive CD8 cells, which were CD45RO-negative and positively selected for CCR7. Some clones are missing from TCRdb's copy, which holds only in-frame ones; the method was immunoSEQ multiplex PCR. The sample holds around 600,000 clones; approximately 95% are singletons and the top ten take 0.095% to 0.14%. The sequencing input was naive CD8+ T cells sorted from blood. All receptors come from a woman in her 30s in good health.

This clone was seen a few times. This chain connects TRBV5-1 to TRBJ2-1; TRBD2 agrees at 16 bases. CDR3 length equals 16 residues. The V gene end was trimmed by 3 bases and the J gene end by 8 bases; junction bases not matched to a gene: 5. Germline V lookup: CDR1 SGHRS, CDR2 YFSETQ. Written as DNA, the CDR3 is TGCGCCAGCAGCTGGGGGACTAGCGGGAGGGCAGATGAGCAGTTCTTC. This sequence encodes CASSWGTSGRADEQFF.

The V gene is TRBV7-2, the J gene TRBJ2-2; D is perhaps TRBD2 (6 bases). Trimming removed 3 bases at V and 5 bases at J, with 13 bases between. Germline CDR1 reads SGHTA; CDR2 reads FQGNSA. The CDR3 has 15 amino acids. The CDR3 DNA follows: TGTGCCAGCAGCTTTGCGGGAACAAGGACCGGGGAGCTGTTTTTT. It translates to CASSFAGTRTGELFF.

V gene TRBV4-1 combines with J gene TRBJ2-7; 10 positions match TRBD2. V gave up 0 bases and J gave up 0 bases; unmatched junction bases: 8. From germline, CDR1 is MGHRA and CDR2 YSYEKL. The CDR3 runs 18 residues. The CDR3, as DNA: TGCGCCAGCAGCCAAGAAGCCAGCGGGAGGGACATCTCCTACGAGCAGTACTTC. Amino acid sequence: CASSQEASGRDISYEQYF.

CDR3 residues: CASSLEEYDYEQYF. The CDR3 region has the DNA TGTGCCAGCAGCTTAGAAGAATACGACTACGAGCAGTACTTC. The chain employs TRBV7-9 and TRBJ2-7; D is undetermined. Deletions cut 1 base from V and 3 bases from J, with 10 bases between. This CDR3 contains 14 residues. Germline-derived CDR1 and CDR2 are SEHNR and FQNEAQ (reference sequence).

The CDR3 DNA reads as TGTGCCAGCAGCTTAGCGGGGCCTAGAAGCGAGCAGTACTTC. Its translation is CASSLAGPRSEQYF. The chain recombines TRBV7-2 with TRBJ2-7; weak D call: TRBD1 (5 bases). Germline CDR1 is SGHTA and CDR2 is FQGNSA. Trimming removed 0 bases from V and 6 bases from J, with 12 bases in between. The CDR3 covers 14 residues.

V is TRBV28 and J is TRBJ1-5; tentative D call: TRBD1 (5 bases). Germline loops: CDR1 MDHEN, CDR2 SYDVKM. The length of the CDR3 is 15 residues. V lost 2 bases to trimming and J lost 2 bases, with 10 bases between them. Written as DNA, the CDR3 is TGTGCCAGCAGTTTAAGGGGACGCGGCAATCAGCCCCAGCATTTT. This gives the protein CASSLRGRGNQPQHF.

The CDR3 loop is CASSYLAGGQDTQYF. The CDR3 DNA sequence: TGTGCCAGCAGTTACTTAGCGGGAGGGCAAGATACGCAGTATTTT. The chain uses TRBV6-5 and TRBJ2-3, with 11 bases fitting TRBD2. Per germline, CDR1 MNHEY and CDR2 SVGAGI. The length of the CDR3 is 15 residues. V dropped 1 base and J dropped 5; count of bases not matched to a gene: 2.

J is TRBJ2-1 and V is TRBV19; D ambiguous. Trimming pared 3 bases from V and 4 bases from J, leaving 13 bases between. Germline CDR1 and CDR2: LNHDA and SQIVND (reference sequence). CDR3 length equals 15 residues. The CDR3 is CASSMMDGWYNEQFF. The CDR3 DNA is TGTGCCAGTAGTATGATGGATGGGTGGTACAATGAGCAGTTCTTC.